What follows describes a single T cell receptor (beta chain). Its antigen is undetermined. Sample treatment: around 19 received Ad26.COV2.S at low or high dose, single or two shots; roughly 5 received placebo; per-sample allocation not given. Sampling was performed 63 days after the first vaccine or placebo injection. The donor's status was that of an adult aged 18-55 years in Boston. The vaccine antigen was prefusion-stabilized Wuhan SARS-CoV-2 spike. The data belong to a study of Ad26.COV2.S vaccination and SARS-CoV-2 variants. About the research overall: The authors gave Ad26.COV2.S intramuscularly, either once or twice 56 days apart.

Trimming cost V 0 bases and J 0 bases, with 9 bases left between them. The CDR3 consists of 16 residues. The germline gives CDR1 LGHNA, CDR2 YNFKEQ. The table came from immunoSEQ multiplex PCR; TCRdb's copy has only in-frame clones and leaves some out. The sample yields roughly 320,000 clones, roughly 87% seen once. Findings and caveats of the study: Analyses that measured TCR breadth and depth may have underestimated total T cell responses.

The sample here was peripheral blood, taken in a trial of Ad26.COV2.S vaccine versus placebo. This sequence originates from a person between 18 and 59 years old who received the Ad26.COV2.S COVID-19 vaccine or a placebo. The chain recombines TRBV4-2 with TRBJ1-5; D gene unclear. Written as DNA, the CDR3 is TGTGCCAGCAGCCAAGATCCCGGAGATAGCAATCAGCCCCAGCATTTT. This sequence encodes CASSQDPGDSNQPQHF.